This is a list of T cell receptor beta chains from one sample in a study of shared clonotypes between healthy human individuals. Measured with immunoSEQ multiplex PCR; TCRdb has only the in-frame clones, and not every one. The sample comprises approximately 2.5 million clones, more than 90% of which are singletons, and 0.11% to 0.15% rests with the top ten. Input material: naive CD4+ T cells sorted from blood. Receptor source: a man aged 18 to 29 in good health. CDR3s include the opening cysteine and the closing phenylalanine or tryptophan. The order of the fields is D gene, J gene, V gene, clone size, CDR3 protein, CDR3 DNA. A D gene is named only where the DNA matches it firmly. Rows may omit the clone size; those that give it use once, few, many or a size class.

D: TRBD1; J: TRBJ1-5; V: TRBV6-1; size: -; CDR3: CASSDLGFRGRENQPQHF; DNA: TGTGCCAGCAGTGATCTTGGATTCAGGGGGCGGGAAAATCAGCCCCAGCATTTT
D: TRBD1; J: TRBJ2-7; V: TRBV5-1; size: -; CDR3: CASSSAGTGYSYEQYF; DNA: TGCGCCAGCAGCTCAGCCGGGACAGGGTATTCCTACGAGCAGTACTTC
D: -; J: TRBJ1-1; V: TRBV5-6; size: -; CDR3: CASSLPGGPEAFF; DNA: TGTGCCAGCAGCTTGCCCGGGGGACCTGAAGCTTTCTTT
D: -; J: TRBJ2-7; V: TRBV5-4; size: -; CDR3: CASSTGTLYEQYF; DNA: TGTGCCAGCAGCACCGGGACTCTCTACGAGCAGTACTTC
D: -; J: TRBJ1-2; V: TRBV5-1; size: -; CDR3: CASSLGGNSYGYTF; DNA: TGCGCCAGCAGCTTGGGGGGCAACTCCTATGGCTACACCTTC
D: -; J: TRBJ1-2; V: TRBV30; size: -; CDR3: CAWSRGGIDYGYTF; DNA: TGTGCCTGGAGTCGGGGGGGCATTGACTATGGCTACACCTTC
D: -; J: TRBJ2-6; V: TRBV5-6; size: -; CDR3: CASSITSSGANVLTF; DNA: TGTGCCAGCAGCATCACGAGCTCTGGGGCCAACGTCCTGACTTTC
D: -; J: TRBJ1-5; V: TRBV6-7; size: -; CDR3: CASSYSRVRRNQPQHF; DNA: TGTGCCAGCAGTTACAGCAGGGTACGGAGGAATCAGCCCCAGCATTTT
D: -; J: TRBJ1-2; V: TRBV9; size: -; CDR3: CASSAAGAVYGYTF; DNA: TGTGCCAGCAGCGCTGCAGGGGCGGTCTATGGCTACACCTTC
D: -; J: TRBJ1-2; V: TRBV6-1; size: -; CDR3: CASSEGGSWYGYTF; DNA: TGTGCCAGCAGTGAAGGTGGTAGCTGGTATGGCTACACCTTC
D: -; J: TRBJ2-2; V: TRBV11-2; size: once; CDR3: CASSPLVAGELFF; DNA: TGTGCCAGCAGCCCCTTAGTGGCCGGGGAGCTGTTTTTT
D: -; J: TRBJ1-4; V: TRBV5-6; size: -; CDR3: CASSLGYQGSGLFF; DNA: TGTGCCAGCAGCTTGGGGTATCAGGGATCTGGACTGTTTTTT
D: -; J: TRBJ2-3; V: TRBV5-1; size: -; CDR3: CASSLGEYTQYF; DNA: TGCGCCAGCAGCTTGGGCGAGTATACGCAGTATTTT
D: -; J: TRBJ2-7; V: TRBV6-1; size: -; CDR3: CASSTRGQSSYEQYF; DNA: TGTGCCAGCAGTACCCGAGGACAGAGCTCCTACGAGCAGTACTTC
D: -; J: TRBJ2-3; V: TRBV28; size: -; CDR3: CASSGGQGGADTQYF; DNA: TGTGCCAGCAGTGGGGGTCAGGGGGGCGCAGATACGCAGTATTTT
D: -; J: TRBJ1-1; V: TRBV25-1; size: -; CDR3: CASSEYGRVDTEAFF; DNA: TGTGCCAGCAGTGAATATGGTAGGGTGGACACTGAAGCTTTCTTT
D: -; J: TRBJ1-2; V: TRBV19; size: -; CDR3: CASRPYRQVDGYTF; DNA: TGTGCCAGTAGACCTTACCGACAGGTTGATGGCTACACCTTC
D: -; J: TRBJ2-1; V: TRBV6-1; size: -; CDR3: CASRPGHTYPWGQFF; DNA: TGTGCCAGCAGACCGGGACACACTTACCCGTGGGGGCAGTTCTTC
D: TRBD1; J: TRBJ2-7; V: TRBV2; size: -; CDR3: CASSEGTGEGYEQYF; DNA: TGTGCCAGCAGTGAGGGGACAGGGGAGGGCTACGAGCAGTACTTC
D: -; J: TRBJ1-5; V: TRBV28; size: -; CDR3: CASEDNQPQHF; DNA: TGTGCCAGTGAGGACAATCAGCCCCAGCATTTT
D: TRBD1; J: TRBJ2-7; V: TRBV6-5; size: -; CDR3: CASTKGQGVYEQYF; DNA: TGTGCCAGCACCAAGGGACAGGGAGTCTACGAGCAGTACTTC
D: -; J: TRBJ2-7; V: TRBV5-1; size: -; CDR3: CASSLLESSYEQYF; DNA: TGCGCCAGCAGCTTGCTGGAGAGCTCCTACGAGCAGTACTTC
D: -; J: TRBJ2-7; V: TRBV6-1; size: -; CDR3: CASSEGRGTVYEQYF; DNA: TGTGCCAGCAGTGAAGGGAGGGGGACGGTCTACGAGCAGTACTTC
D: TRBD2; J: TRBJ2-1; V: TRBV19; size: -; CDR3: CASTTRDYSYNEQFF; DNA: TGTGCCAGTACGACCCGGGACTATTCGTACAATGAGCAGTTCTTC
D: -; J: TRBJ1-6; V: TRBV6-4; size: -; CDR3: CASSDIPQGFGSPLHF; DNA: TGTGCCAGCAGTGACATCCCGCAGGGTTTTGGTTCACCCCTCCACTTT
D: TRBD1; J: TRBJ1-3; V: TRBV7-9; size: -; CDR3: CASSLVGTGMLGRNTIYF; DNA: TGTGCCAGCAGCTTAGTGGGGACAGGAATGTTGGGGCGAAACACCATATATTTT
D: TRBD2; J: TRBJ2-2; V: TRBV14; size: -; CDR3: CASSDGLAGTGELFF; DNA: TGTGCCAGCAGCGACGGACTAGCCGGAACCGGGGAGCTGTTTTTT
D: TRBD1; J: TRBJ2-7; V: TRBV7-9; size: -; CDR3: CASSLGDRGSAYEQYF; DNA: TGTGCCAGCAGCTTGGGGGACAGGGGTTCCGCCTACGAGCAGTACTTC
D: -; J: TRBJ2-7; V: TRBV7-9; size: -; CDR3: CASSLISYSYEQYF; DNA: TGTGCCAGCAGCTTAATTTCGTACTCCTACGAGCAGTACTTC
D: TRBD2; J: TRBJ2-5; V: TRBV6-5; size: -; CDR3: CASRRTSGKETQYF; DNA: TGTGCCAGCAGGCGGACTAGCGGGAAAGAGACCCAGTACTTC
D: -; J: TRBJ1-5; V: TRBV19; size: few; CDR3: CASSSPGGNQPQHF; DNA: TGTGCCAGTAGTTCACCCGGGGGCAATCAGCCCCAGCATTTT
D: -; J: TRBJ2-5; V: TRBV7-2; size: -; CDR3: CASSPGTVGGQETQYF; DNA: TGTGCCAGCAGCCCAGGGACAGTGGGGGGTCAAGAGACCCAGTACTTC
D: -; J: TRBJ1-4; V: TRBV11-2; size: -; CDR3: CASSFSGAAGEKLFF; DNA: TGTGCCAGCAGCTTTTCAGGGGCGGCAGGTGAAAAACTGTTTTTT
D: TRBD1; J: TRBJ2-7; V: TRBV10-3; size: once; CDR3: CAISPGTGIGEQYF; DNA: TGTGCCATCAGTCCCGGGACAGGGATTGGCGAGCAGTACTTC
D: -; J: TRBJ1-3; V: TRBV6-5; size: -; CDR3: CASSLTAAGNTIYF; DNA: TGTGCCAGCAGTCTGACAGCGGCGGGAAACACCATATATTTT
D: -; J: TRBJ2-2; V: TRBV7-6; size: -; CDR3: CASSLVGGAPTLGELFF; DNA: TGTGCCAGCAGCTTAGTTGGGGGGGCCCCCACGCTCGGGGAGCTGTTTTTT
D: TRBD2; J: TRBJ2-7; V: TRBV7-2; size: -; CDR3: CASQGLAGPYEQYF; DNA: TGTGCCAGCCAGGGACTAGCGGGACCCTACGAGCAGTACTTC
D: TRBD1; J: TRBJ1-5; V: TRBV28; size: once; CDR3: CASSPTGTGNQPQHF; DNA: TGTGCCAGCAGTCCGACAGGGACCGGCAATCAGCCCCAGCATTTT
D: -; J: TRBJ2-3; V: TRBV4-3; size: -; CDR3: CASSQETPSTDTQYF; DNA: TGCGCCAGCAGCCAGGAAACCCCTAGCACAGATACGCAGTATTTT
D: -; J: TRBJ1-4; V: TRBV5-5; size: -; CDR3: CASSRTAAGTNEKLFF; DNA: TGTGCCAGCAGCCGCACGGCGGCGGGGACTAATGAAAAACTGTTTTTT
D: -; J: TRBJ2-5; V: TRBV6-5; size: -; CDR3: CASRPRLGAPETQYF; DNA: TGTGCCAGCAGACCCCGACTAGGTGCTCCGGAGACCCAGTACTTC
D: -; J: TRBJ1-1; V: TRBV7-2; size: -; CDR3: CASSYRTTNTEAFF; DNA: TGTGCCAGCAGCTACAGGACAACGAACACTGAAGCTTTCTTT
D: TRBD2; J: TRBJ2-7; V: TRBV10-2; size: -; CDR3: CASRLAGREQYF; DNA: TGCGCCAGCCGGCTAGCGGGGCGGGAGCAGTACTTC
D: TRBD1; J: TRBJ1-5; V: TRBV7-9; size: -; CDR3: CASSRGTGENQPQHF; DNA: TGTGCCAGCAGCCGCGGTACAGGGGAGAATCAGCCCCAGCATTTT
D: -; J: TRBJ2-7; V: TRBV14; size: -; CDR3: CASSQINEQYF; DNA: TGTGCCAGCAGCCAAATTAACGAGCAGTACTTC
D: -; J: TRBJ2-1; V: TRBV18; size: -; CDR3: CASSPQDSYNEQFF; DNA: TGTGCCAGCTCACCACAGGACTCTTACAATGAGCAGTTCTTC
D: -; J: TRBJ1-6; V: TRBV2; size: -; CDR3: CASSGMSSYNSPLHF; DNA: TGTGCCAGCAGTGGGATGAGCTCCTATAATTCACCCCTCCACTTT
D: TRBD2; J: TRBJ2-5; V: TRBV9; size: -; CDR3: CASSVVAGVAGETQYF; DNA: TGTGCCAGCAGCGTAGTTGCGGGAGTGGCCGGGGAGACCCAGTACTTC
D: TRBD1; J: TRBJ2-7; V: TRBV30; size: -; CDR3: CAWSRSLTGTGRTYEQYF; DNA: TGTGCCTGGAGTCGTTCACTCACAGGGACAGGGAGGACCTACGAGCAGTACTTC
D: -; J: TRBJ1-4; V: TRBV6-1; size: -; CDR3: CASSQQGGDEKLFF; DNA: TGTGCCAGCAGCCAACAGGGAGGGGACGAAAAACTGTTTTTT